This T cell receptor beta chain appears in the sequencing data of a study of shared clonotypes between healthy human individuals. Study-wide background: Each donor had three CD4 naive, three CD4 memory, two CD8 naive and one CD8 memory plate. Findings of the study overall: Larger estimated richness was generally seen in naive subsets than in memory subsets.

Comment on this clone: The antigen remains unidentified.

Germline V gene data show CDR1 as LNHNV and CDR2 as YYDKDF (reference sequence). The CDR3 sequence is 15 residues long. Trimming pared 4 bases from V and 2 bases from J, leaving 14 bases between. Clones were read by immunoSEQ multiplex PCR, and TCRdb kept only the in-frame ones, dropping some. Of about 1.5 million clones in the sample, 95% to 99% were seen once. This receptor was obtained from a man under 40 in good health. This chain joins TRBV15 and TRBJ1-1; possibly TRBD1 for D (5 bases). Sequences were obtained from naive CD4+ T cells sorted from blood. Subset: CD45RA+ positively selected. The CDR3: CATSKRGRGNTEAFF. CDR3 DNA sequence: TGTGCCACCAGCAAGAGGGGTAGGGGAAACACTGAAGCTTTCTTT.